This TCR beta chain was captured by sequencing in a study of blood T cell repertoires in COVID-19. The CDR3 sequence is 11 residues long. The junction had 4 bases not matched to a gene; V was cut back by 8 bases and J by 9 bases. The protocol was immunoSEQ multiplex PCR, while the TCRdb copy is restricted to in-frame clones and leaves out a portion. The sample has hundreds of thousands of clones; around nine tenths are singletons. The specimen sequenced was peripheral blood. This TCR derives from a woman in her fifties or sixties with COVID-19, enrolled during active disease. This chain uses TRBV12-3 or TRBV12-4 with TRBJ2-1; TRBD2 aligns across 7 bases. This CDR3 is CASRREGEQFF. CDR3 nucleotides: TGTGCCAGCCGAAGGGAGGGTGAGCAGTTCTTC.